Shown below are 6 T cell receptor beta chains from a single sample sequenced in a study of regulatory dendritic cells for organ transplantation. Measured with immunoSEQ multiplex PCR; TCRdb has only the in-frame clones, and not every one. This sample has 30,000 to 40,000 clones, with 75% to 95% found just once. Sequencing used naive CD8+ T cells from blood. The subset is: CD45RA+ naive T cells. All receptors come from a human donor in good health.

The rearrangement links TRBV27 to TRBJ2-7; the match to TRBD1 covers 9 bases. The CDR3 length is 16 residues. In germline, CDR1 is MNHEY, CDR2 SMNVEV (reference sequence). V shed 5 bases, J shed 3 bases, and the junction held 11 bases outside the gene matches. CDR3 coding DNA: TGTGCCAGCAGTGTCGCCGGGACAGGGAGGATCTACGAGCAGTACTTC. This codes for CASSVAGTGRIYEQYF.

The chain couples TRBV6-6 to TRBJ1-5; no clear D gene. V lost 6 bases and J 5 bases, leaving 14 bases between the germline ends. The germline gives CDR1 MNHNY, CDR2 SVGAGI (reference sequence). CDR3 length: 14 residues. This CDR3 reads CASREGWGDQPQHF. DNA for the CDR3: TGTGCCAGCAGGGAGGGATGGGGAGATCAGCCCCAGCATTTT.

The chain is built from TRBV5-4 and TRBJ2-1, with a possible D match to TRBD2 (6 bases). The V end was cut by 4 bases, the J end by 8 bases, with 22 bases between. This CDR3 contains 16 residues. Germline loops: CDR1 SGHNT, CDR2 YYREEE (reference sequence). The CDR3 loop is CASSRLGTPLFDEQFF. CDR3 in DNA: TGTGCCAGCAGCCGACTCGGGACTCCATTGTTCGATGAGCAGTTCTTC.

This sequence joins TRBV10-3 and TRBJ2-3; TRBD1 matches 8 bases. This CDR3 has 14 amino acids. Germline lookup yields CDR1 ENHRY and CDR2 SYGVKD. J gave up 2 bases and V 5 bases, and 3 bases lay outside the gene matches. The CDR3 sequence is CAISHRGYTDTQYF. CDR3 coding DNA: TGTGCCATCAGTCACAGGGGGTACACAGATACGCAGTATTTT.

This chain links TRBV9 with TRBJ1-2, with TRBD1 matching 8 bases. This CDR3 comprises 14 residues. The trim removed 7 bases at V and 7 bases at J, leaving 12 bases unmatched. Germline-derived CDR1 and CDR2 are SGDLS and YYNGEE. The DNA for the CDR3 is TGTGCCAGCGGATCCCGACAGGGGTACGGTGGCTACACCTTC. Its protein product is CASGSRQGYGGYTF. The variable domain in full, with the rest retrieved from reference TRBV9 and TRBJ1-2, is DSGVTQTPKHLITATGQRVTLRCSPRSGDLSVYWYQQSLDQGLQFLIQYYNGEERAKGNILERFSAQQFPDLHSELNLSSLELGDSALYFCASGSRQGYGGYTFGSGTRLTVV.

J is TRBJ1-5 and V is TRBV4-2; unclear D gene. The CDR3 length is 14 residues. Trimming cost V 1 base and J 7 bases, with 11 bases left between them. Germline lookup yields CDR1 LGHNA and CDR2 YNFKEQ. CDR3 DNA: TGTGCCAGCAGCCAAGGAGGGTCTAGGCAGCCCCAGCATTTT. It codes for CASSQGGSRQPQHF.